The clone carrying this TCR beta chain was observed a single time. Its specificity is unknown. These data come from a study of OX40 agonist ivuxolimab in advanced cancers. Broader study findings: Low normalized T-cell clonal expansion was also seen in some nonresponders.

TCRdb keeps only in-frame clones here, not all; method: immunoSEQ multiplex PCR. The sample lists approximately 45,000 clones; 70% to 90% were seen once. Looked up from germline, CDR1 is MGHRA and CDR2 is YSYEKL. This CDR3 has 15 amino acids. V was shortened by 7 bases and J by 5 bases, with 20 bases between the two germline ends. V and J are TRBV4-1 and TRBJ2-5; D may match TRBD1 or TRBD2 (5 bases each). This TCR came from an adult with an advanced solid tumor such as melanoma, head and neck, liver or kidney cancer. Sequencing was performed on CD4+ or CD8+ T cells sorted from blood, taken in a trial of the OX40 agonist ivuxolimab. The CDR3 coding sequence is TGCGCCAGCACCCCGGGGCTACTTAACCCGGAGACCCAGTACTTC. Encoded protein: CASTPGLLNPETQYF.